These 27 T cell receptor beta chains originate from one sample sequenced in a study of beta chain features in type 1 diabetes. Study-level points and caveats: When Type 1 diabetes patients were examined, their TCRB CDR3s proved moderately but significantly shorter in all four CD4+ subsets.

These receptors' antigens are unknown. Expressed TCRB transcripts were sequenced because the entire RNA isolate underwent reverse transcription. Measured with immunoSEQ multiplex PCR; TCRdb has only the in-frame clones, and not every one. The sample yields hundreds of thousands of clones, around an eighth seen once. The sample was naive CD4+ T cells from blood. These receptors were collected from a man aged 18 to 35 with type 1 diabetes.

The V gene is TRBV10-3, the J gene TRBJ2-7; D is uncertain. Trimming removed 0 bases from V and 2 bases from J, with 8 bases in between. CDR1 and CDR2 (germline): ENHRY, SYGVKD. There are 14 residues in the CDR3. In DNA form, the CDR3 reads TGTGCCATCAGTGAGTCATATCCTCCCTACGAGCAGTACTTC. Protein sequence: CAISESYPPYEQYF.

The rearrangement links TRBV13 to TRBJ1-2; 11 nucleotides line up with TRBD1. Germline values: CDR1 PRHDT, CDR2 FYEKMQ (reference sequence). J lost 7 bases, V lost 6 bases, and 10 bases had no gene match. CDR3 size: 15 residues. In DNA, the CDR3 is TGTGCCAGCAGTAGTCGGACAGGGGGCTTGCGTGGCTACACCTTC. This gives the protein CASSSRTGGLRGYTF.

This clone was observed a handful of times. The chain couples TRBV7-2 to TRBJ1-2, with unresolved D. CDR3 length equals 14 residues. The ends were cut back, 3 bases at V and 6 bases at J, with 14 bases in the middle. Germline CDR1 reads SGHTA; CDR2 reads FQGNSA. In DNA form, the CDR3 reads TGTGCCAGCAGCTTCGACGGTCTCTTGGATGGCTACACCTTC. Translating it yields CASSFDGLLDGYTF. The full variable domain, with the rest looked up from reference TRBV7-2 and TRBJ1-2, is GAGVSQSPSNKVTEKGKDVELRCDPISGHTALYWYRQSLGQGLEFLIYFQGNSAPDKSGLPSDRFSAERTGGSVSTLTIQRTQQEDSAVYLCASSFDGLLDGYTFGSGTRLTVV.

This clone was detected a few times. The chain combines TRBV2 with TRBJ1-2; D unclear. The CDR3 runs to 13 residues. Trimming removed 4 bases from V and 2 bases from J, with 8 bases in between. Germline assignment: CDR1 SNHLY and CDR2 FYNNEI. In nucleotides, the CDR3 is TGTGCCAGCAGTGTAAAGGGAAACTATGGCTACACCTTC. Amino acid sequence: CASSVKGNYGYTF.

This clone was detected a few times. The J gene is TRBJ1-1, the V gene TRBV6-5, with 8 positions matching TRBD1. Trimming removed 6 bases from V and 5 bases from J; junction bases left unmatched: 8. The germline V gene has CDR1 MNHEY and CDR2 SVGAGI. The CDR3 totals 14 residues. CDR3 nucleotides: TGTGCCAGCAGATTACAGGGGGTAGGGACTGAAGCTTTCTTT. Its translation: CASRLQGVGTEAFF.

The chain carries TRBV9 and TRBJ2-5, with D possibly TRBD1 on 6 matching bases. The CDR3 loop spans 14 amino acids. Germline values: CDR1 SGDLS, CDR2 YYNGEE. V gave up 1 base and J gave up 4 bases, with 11 bases separating them. The DNA for the CDR3 is TGTGCCAGCAGCGTATACCGGGACACAGAGACCCAGTACTTC. This sequence encodes CASSVYRDTETQYF.

This sequence joins TRBV6-5 and TRBJ2-3, with D perhaps assigned TRBD1 or TRBD2 (5 bases each). Germline V gives CDR1 MNHEY, CDR2 SVGAGI. Trimming pared 0 bases from V and 4 bases from J, leaving 8 bases between. This CDR3 is built from 14 residues. The CDR3 here is CASSYSRGADTQYF. CDR3 sequence (DNA): TGTGCCAGCAGTTACTCCCGGGGCGCAGATACGCAGTATTTT.

The CDR3 coding sequence is TGTGCCAGCAGCTTTGGGGGACCCCTCACAGATACGCAGTATTTT. It translates to CASSFGGPLTDTQYF. This chain joins TRBV7-2 and TRBJ2-3; D tentatively fits TRBD1 or TRBD2 (5 bases each). CDR1 is SGHTA and CDR2 is FQGNSA in the germline V gene. V lost 3 bases to trimming and J lost 2 bases, with 12 bases between them. The CDR3 consists of 15 residues.

The chain couples TRBV28 to TRBJ2-5; D uncertain. The germline CDR1 and CDR2 sequences are MDHEN and SYDVKM. Trimming took off 5 bases at V and 4 bases at J, with 17 bases between the two ends. There are 15 residues in the CDR3. DNA for the CDR3: TGTGCCAGCAGTCGTGGGCCCTCCCGCCCAGAGACCCAGTACTTC. Encoded protein: CASSRGPSRPETQYF.

For this clone: Within the sample, other DNA sequences also encode this same CDR3. This chain connects TRBV18 to TRBJ1-1, with TRBD1 identical over 10 bases. Germline V gene lookup returns CDR1 KGHSH and CDR2 LQKENI. There are 15 residues in the CDR3. The V gene end was trimmed by 3 bases and the J gene end by 2 bases; junction bases not matched to a gene: 3. The DNA of the CDR3 is TGTGCCAGCTCACCGGGGACAGGGGTAAACACTGAAGCTTTCTTT. It is translated as CASSPGTGVNTEAFF.

Remarks on this clone: In the same sample, other DNA sequences code for this CDR3. The CDR3 nucleotides read TGCGCCAGCAGCTCTAGGGACACCTACGAGCAGTACTTC. Translating gives CASSSRDTYEQYF. This chain joins TRBV5-1 and TRBJ2-7; maybe TRBD1 (6 bases). The length of the CDR3 is 13 residues. Germline V gene lookup returns CDR1 SGHRS and CDR2 YFSETQ. Between the trimmed V and J ends, which lost 3 bases and 2 bases, there was a span of 9 bases.

This clone was counted a few times. J is TRBJ1-6 and V is TRBV6-5; maybe TRBD1 (5 bases). CDR1 is MNHEY, CDR2 SVGAGI, per germline. There are 14 residues in the CDR3. Trimming took 6 bases from V and 9 from J, leaving 15 bases between them. CDR3 loop: CASRSGTIGSPLHF. The CDR3 region has the DNA TGTGCCAGCAGGTCCGGGACGATCGGTTCACCCCTCCACTTT.

This clone was seen a few times. The chain has TRBV2 and TRBJ1-5, with 7 bases fitting TRBD1. Germline loops: CDR1 SNHLY, CDR2 FYNNEI. This CDR3 has 15 amino acids. V dropped 5 bases and J dropped 2; count of bases not matched to a gene: 6. The CDR3 spells CASSPTGYGNQPQHF. In DNA form, the CDR3 reads TGTGCCAGCAGTCCGACAGGGTATGGCAATCAGCCCCAGCATTTT. Full variable domain (missing parts from reference TRBV2 and TRBJ1-5): EPEVTQTPSHQVTQMGQEVILRCVPISNHLYFYWYRQILGQKVEFLVSFYNNEISEKSEIFDDQFSVERPDGSNFTLKIRSTKLEDSAMYFCASSPTGYGNQPQHFGDGTRLSIL.

The chain employs TRBV28 and TRBJ1-1, with D unclear. The CDR3 totals 12 residues. Trimming cost V 5 bases and J 6 bases, with 10 bases left between them. Germline V CDR1 and CDR2: MDHEN, SYDVKM. The CDR3 loop reads CASSLAVAEAFF. DNA of the CDR3: TGTGCCAGCAGTCTCGCCGTGGCTGAAGCTTTCTTT.

The chain has TRBV9 and TRBJ2-3, with 12 bases aligning to TRBD2. This CDR3 region has 17 residues. Germline CDR1 SGDLS, CDR2 YYNGEE. The trim removed 4 bases at V and 2 bases at J, leaving 8 bases unmatched. The chain's CDR3 is CASSPRASGGATDTQYF. The CDR3 DNA is TGTGCCAGCAGCCCCCGAGCTAGCGGGGGGGCCACAGATACGCAGTATTTT.

This clone appeared a few times. The gene calls are TRBV5-1 and TRBJ1-3; D remains unclear. This CDR3 contains 14 residues. V was pared by 4 bases and J by 5 bases, with 13 bases between. The germline gives CDR1 SGHRS, CDR2 YFSETQ. The CDR3 DNA is TGCGCCAGCAGCCAAGATGAAGGTCGAAACACCATATATTTT. It yields the protein CASSQDEGRNTIYF. The whole variable domain, filled in from reference TRBV5-1 and TRBJ1-3, reads KAGVTQTPRYLIKTRGQQVTLSCSPISGHRSVSWYQQTPGQGLQFLFEYFSETQRNKGNFPGRFSGRQFSNSRSEMNVSTLELGDSALYLCASSQDEGRNTIYFGEGSWLTVV.

This clone has a handful of counts. Other DNA sequences within the sample encode an identical CDR3. The rearrangement uses TRBV5-1 and TRBJ2-5; a weak D match, TRBD1 (6 bases). V lost 0 bases and J lost 2, with 11 bases in between. Germline-derived CDR1 and CDR2 are SGHRS and YFSETQ. The CDR3 consists of 15 residues. The CDR3 here is CASSLAGQSQETQYF. The CDR3 region has the DNA TGCGCCAGCAGCTTGGCTGGACAGTCGCAAGAGACCCAGTACTTC.

The chain employs TRBV30 and TRBJ2-3; the match to TRBD2 covers 13 bases. CDR1 and CDR2 from the germline V gene are GTSNPN and SVGIG (reference sequence). This CDR3 is 15 amino acids long. J gave up 6 bases and V 5 bases, and 8 bases lay outside the gene matches. The CDR3 protein is CAWAPLAGGSDTQYF. CDR3 DNA sequence: TGTGCCTGGGCGCCACTAGCGGGGGGGTCGGATACGCAGTATTTT.

The chain has TRBV18 and TRBJ1-2; D call uncertain. CDR3 length: 13 residues. Trimming removed 2 bases from V and 6 bases from J, with 10 bases in between. The V gene's germline CDR1 is KGHSH and CDR2 LQKENI. The CDR3 nucleotides read TGTGCCAGCTCACCAAGGGCAGCTGATGGCTACACCTTC. It encodes CASSPRAADGYTF.

This clone was observed a few times. This CDR3 is CSVALAGVAKNIQYF. The CDR3 DNA reads TGCAGCGTTGCCCTAGCGGGGGTAGCCAAAAACATTCAGTACTTC. The chain employs TRBV29-1 and TRBJ2-4; 10 bases map to TRBD2. The CDR3 spans 15 residues. The junction had 3 bases not matched to a gene; V was cut back by 4 bases and J by 0 bases. Germline CDR1 reads SQVTM; CDR2 reads ANQGSEA. Looking up the rest from reference TRBV29-1 and TRBJ2-4 gives the full variable domain: SAVISQKPSRDICQRGTSLTIQCQVDSQVTMMFWYRQQPGQSLTLIATANQGSEATYESGFVIDKFPISRPNLTFSTLTVSNMSPEDSSIYLCSVALAGVAKNIQYFGAGTRLSVL.

V gene TRBV2 combines with J gene TRBJ1-5; D gene unclear. The ends were cut back, 4 bases at V and 2 bases at J, with 6 bases in the middle. CDR3 length: 13 residues. CDR1 is SNHLY and CDR2 is FYNNEI in the germline V gene. CDR3 DNA: TGTGCCAGCAGTGTCGACGGCAATCAGCCCCAGCATTTT. Its translation: CASSVDGNQPQHF.

This clone has more than one count but fewer than ten. The rearrangement links TRBV2 to TRBJ1-1; weak D call: TRBD1 (5 bases). CDR3 length: 12 residues. Germline-derived CDR1 and CDR2 are SNHLY and FYNNEI. Trimming shortened V by 6 bases and J by 6 bases, and 11 bases separated the two germline ends. The CDR3 sequence is CASRQEGPEAFF. In DNA, the CDR3 is TGTGCCAGCAGACAGGAGGGACCTGAAGCTTTCTTT.

This clone occurred a few times. The rearrangement uses TRBV7-9 and TRBJ1-4, with TRBD1 matching over 7 bases. The CDR3 length is 15 residues. Looked up from germline, CDR1 is SEHNR and CDR2 is FQNEAQ (reference sequence). Germline trimming cut 5 bases from V and 8 bases from J; bases unmatched to any gene: 11. In DNA form, the CDR3 reads TGTGCCAGCAGCCTCAGACAGGGCCAACCCGAAAAACTGTTTTTT. Translating it yields CASSLRQGQPEKLFF.

This sequence joins TRBV14 and TRBJ2-1, with D hard to call. Trimming took 4 bases from V and 1 from J, leaving 8 bases between them. The CDR3 is 14 amino acids. Germline V gives CDR1 SGHDN, CDR2 FVKESK. This CDR3 reads CASSPLTSYNEQFF. CDR3 nucleotides: TGTGCCAGCAGCCCCCTAACATCCTACAATGAGCAGTTCTTC.

The chain carries TRBV19 and TRBJ2-6; D not certain. Trimming removed 5 bases from V and 0 bases from J, with 8 bases in between. The CDR3 loop spans 15 amino acids. CDR1 and CDR2 (germline): LNHDA, SQIVND (reference sequence). CDR3 nucleotide sequence: TGTGCCAGTAGTTTTTCCCGCTCTGGGGCCAACGTCCTGACTTTC. Translated: CASSFSRSGANVLTF.

V and J are TRBV2 and TRBJ1-2; 10 bases line up with TRBD1. This CDR3 contains 18 residues. CDR1 and CDR2 (germline): SNHLY, FYNNEI. The junction had 15 bases not matched to a gene; V was cut back by 6 bases and J by 2 bases. This chain's CDR3 is CASSPIDRGLGRNYGYTF. The CDR3 coding sequence is TGTGCCAGCAGCCCTATCGACAGGGGGCTCGGGAGGAACTATGGCTACACCTTC.

This CDR3 is CASSKRGGANTEAFF. The CDR3 DNA is TGCGCCAGCTCAAAGAGAGGGGGCGCGAACACTGAAGCTTTCTTT. This sequence joins TRBV10-2 and TRBJ1-1, with 7 bases identical to TRBD1. The CDR3 consists of 15 residues. The germline V gene has CDR1 WSHSY and CDR2 SAAADI. After removal of 8 bases from V and 1 base from J, the junction contained 10 bases not matched to a gene.